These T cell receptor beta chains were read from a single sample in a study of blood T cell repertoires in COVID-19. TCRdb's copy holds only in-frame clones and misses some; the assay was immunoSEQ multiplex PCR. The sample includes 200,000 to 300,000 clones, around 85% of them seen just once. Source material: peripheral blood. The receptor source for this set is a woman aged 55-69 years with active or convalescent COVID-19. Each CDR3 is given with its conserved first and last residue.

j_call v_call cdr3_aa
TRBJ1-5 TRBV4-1 CASSQVVGLGQTQPQHF
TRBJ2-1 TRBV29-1 CSVQGLAGGLNEQFF
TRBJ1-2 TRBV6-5 CASRLGGNYGYTF
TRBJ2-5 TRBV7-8 CASSFPGAGVVETQYF
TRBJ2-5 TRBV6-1 CASSEANRLGTQYF
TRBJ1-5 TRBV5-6 CASSNRFNQPQHF
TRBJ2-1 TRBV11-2 CASSLYRSTNEQFF
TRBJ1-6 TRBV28 CASSPRARAPLHF
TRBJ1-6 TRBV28 CASSSTTGRQNSPLHF
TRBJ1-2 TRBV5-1 CASSLVTGATNYGYTF
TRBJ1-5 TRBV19 CASRPTAGTGVYIQPQHF
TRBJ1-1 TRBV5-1 CASSLDGRVGTEAFF
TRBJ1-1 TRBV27 CASSLNRVDGEAFF
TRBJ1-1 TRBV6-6 CASSYVTGTGGTEAFF
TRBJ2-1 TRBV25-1 CASTPKNEGAHNEQFF
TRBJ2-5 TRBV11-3 CASSLEGPETQYF
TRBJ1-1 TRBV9 CASSVGDRNMNTEAFF
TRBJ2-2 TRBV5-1 CASSLGLAGATGELFF
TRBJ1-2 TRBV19 CASTTADNYGYTF
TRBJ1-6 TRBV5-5 CASSSTGGNSPLHF
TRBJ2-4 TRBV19 CASSETSGRVGTAKNIQYF
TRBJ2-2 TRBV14 CASSQERDGELFF
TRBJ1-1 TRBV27 CASRIGANTEAFF